These 24 T cell receptor beta chains came from one sample sequenced in a study of blood T cell repertoires in COVID-19 (dated by TCRdb to between 2020 and 2021). The library was produced with the immunoSEQ multiplex PCR assay. TCRdb re-hosts the immuneACCESS table, in-frame sequences only. Its copies lack some clones; in the studies checked, an unresolved V gene accounts for under half of them, and the cause for the rest is not known. For this sample there are about 240,000 clones; roughly 90% appear just once. Around 5.9% of the sample comes from the top ten. Sequences were obtained from peripheral blood. These TCRs come from a man in his 60s with acute or convalescent COVID-19.

V usage is TRBV4-3 and J usage is TRBJ2-2; perhaps TRBD1 as D (5 bases). V lost 0 bases, J lost 2 bases, and 10 bases lay in between. The length of the CDR3 is 16 residues. CDR1 LGHNA and CDR2 YSLEER come from the germline V gene. CDR3 sequence: CASSQDPGHNTGELFF. Written as DNA, the CDR3 is TGCGCCAGCAGCCAAGATCCCGGACACAACACCGGGGAGCTGTTTTTT.

The table lists this clone with a few counts. The chain recombines TRBV18 with TRBJ2-3, with 15 bases matching TRBD2. In germline, CDR1 is KGHSH, CDR2 LQKENI. V lost 4 bases, J lost 4 bases, and 3 bases stayed unmatched. The CDR3 has 16 amino acids. CDR3 in amino acids: CASSRRTSGRADTQYF. In DNA form, the CDR3 reads TGTGCCAGCTCACGGCGGACTAGCGGGAGGGCAGATACGCAGTATTTT.

This clone was seen just once. This chain uses TRBV28 with TRBJ1-3, with 7 bases fitting TRBD1. The CDR3 is 14 residues long. The germline V gene has CDR1 MDHEN and CDR2 SYDVKM. Losses at the gene ends were 8 bases for V and 4 bases for J; bases not matched to a gene: 8. CDR3 DNA: TGTGCCAGCGGCGCAGGGGGACCAGGAAACACCATATATTTT. Protein sequence: CASGAGGPGNTIYF.

V and J are TRBV11-2 and TRBJ2-7, with TRBD2 matching over 7 bases. Germline loops: CDR1 SGHAT, CDR2 FQNNGV. The CDR3 loop spans 14 amino acids. V shed 5 bases and J 6 bases; nucleotides not matched to a gene: 10. CDR3 sequence reads: CASSVSPGRGEQYF. CDR3 DNA: TGTGCCAGCAGCGTCTCCCCAGGGAGGGGCGAGCAGTACTTC. Together with reference TRBV11-2 and TRBJ2-7, the CDR3 gives the full variable domain: EAGVAQSPRYKIIEKRQSVAFWCNPISGHATLYWYQQILGQGPKLLIQFQNNGVVDDSQLPKDRFSAERLKGVDSTLKIQPAKLEDSAVYLCASSVSPGRGEQYFGPGTRLTVT.

The V call is TRBV7-2, the J call TRBJ2-3; possible D gene TRBD2, 6 bases. Trimming cost V 3 bases and J 0 bases, with 13 bases left between them. The CDR3 has 16 residues. CDR1 is SGHTA, CDR2 FQGNSA, per germline. The CDR3, as DNA: TGTGCCAGCAGCTTTTCTAGCGCCTCTAGCACAGATACGCAGTATTTT. This encodes CASSFSSASSTDTQYF.

This chain links TRBV19 with TRBJ1-1; tentative D call: TRBD1 (6 bases). The germline V and J ends were trimmed by 4 bases and 8 bases, with 14 bases remaining between them. Per the germline V gene, CDR1 is LNHDA and CDR2 is SQIVND (reference sequence). This CDR3 has 13 amino acids. The CDR3 loop is CASSTRTVLEAFF. The CDR3 bases are TGTGCCAGTAGTACGCGGACAGTTCTAGAAGCTTTCTTT.

The V call is TRBV19, the J call TRBJ2-2, with 12 bases aligning to TRBD1. The germline V gene has CDR1 LNHDA and CDR2 SQIVND (reference sequence). J lost 6 bases, V lost 5 bases, and 7 bases had no gene match. The CDR3 extends over 16 amino acids. CDR3 region: CASSLGTGGIPGELFF. CDR3 DNA: TGTGCCAGTAGTCTCGGGACAGGGGGCATTCCCGGGGAGCTGTTTTTT.

The chain has TRBV15 and TRBJ2-7; tentatively, D is TRBD2 (6 bases). The germline gives CDR1 LNHNV, CDR2 YYDKDF (reference sequence). The CDR3 runs to 14 residues. V lost 0 bases, J lost 5 bases, and 11 bases lay in between. The CDR3 here is CATSRDRRADEQYF. The DNA of the CDR3 is TGTGCCACCAGCAGAGATAGGAGGGCCGACGAGCAGTACTTC.

The chain combines TRBV7-2 with TRBJ2-2, with 10 bases matching TRBD1. Germline CDR1 and CDR2: SGHTA and FQGNSA. V dropped 2 bases and J dropped 0; count of bases not matched to a gene: 3. The CDR3 length is 17 residues. CDR3 residues: CASSLNGQGANTGELFF. The CDR3 nucleotides are TGTGCCAGCAGCTTAAATGGACAGGGGGCGAACACCGGGGAGCTGTTTTTT.

The V call is TRBV6-5, the J call TRBJ2-5; TRBD1 matches at 7 bases. The CDR3 is made up of 13 amino acids. V dropped 7 bases and J dropped 5; count of bases not matched to a gene: 7. Germline CDR1 and CDR2: MNHEY and SVGAGI. CDR3 in amino acids: CASTIGGRETQYF. Here the CDR3 DNA reads TGTGCCAGCACTATAGGGGGCCGGGAGACCCAGTACTTC.

This sequence joins TRBV19 and TRBJ2-2; TRBD2 matches at 11 bases. In germline, CDR1 is LNHDA, CDR2 SQIVND (reference sequence). J was trimmed by 1 base and V by 5 bases; bases with no gene match: 3. The CDR3 covers 16 residues. The CDR3 spells CASSRGTSGNTGELFF. DNA of the CDR3: TGTGCCAGTAGTCGAGGGACTAGCGGGAACACCGGGGAGCTGTTTTTT.

V gene TRBV30 combines with J gene TRBJ1-6; weak D call: TRBD1 (6 bases). The V end lost 0 bases, the J end lost 10 bases, and 13 bases lay between the germline ends. CDR3 size: 14 residues. From germline, CDR1 is GTSNPN and CDR2 SVGIG (reference sequence). The CDR3 loop is CAWSVRGGESPLHF. Written as DNA, the CDR3 is TGTGCCTGGAGTGTAAGAGGGGGGGAATCACCCCTCCACTTT.

The chain links TRBV10-3 to TRBJ1-5; D remains ambiguous. CDR3 length equals 13 residues. Trimming took 3 bases from V and 7 from J, leaving 10 bases between them. Germline loops: CDR1 ENHRY, CDR2 SYGVKD. The CDR3, as DNA: TGTGCCATCAGTGATAGGGAGGGACAGCCCCAGCATTTT. Translated, it gives CAISDREGQPQHF.

The genes are TRBV20-1 and TRBJ2-1, with D hard to call. The CDR3 length is 10 residues. CDR1 DFQATT and CDR2 SNEGSKA come from the germline V gene (reference sequence). Trimming took off 0 bases at V and 14 bases at J, with 8 bases between the two ends. The CDR3 loop is CSARDKEEFF. For the CDR3, the DNA is TGCAGTGCTAGAGATAAAGAGGAGTTCTTC.

The V call is TRBV20-1, the J call TRBJ1-2; D is unresolved. Trimming removed 8 bases from V and 8 bases from J, with 9 bases in between. Per the germline V gene, CDR1 is DFQATT and CDR2 is SNEGSKA (reference sequence). There are 9 residues in the CDR3. CDR3 in DNA: TGCAGTCGGGGTCAAGGCTACACCTTC. Amino acid sequence: CSRGQGYTF.

The chain couples TRBV28 to TRBJ1-2, with 7 bases aligning to TRBD1. CDR1 and CDR2 from the germline V gene are MDHEN and SYDVKM. V trimming: 5 bases; J trimming: 7 bases; junction bases outside the gene matches: 10. The CDR3 consists of 14 residues. The CDR3 here is CASSGAPHRGGYTF. CDR3 nucleotide sequence: TGTGCCAGCAGTGGGGCGCCACACAGGGGTGGCTACACCTTC.

The chain recombines TRBV12-3 or TRBV12-4 with TRBJ2-2; D unresolved. This CDR3 is built from 13 residues. The V and J ends lost 3 bases and 9 bases respectively, with 11 bases between them. The chain's CDR3 is CASSFEVHRELFF. CDR3 bases: TGTGCCAGCAGTTTTGAAGTACACCGGGAGCTGTTTTTT.

CDR3 protein: CASSQDYRYSGNTIYF. The CDR3 DNA sequence: TGCGCCAGCAGCCAAGATTATCGGTACTCTGGAAACACCATATATTTT. The chain links TRBV4-3 to TRBJ1-3; the D is unclear. CDR1 and CDR2 from the germline V gene are LGHNA and YSLEER. This CDR3 has 16 amino acids. Trimming cost V 0 bases and J 0 bases, with 9 bases left between them.

The chain links TRBV7-9 to TRBJ2-2; D might be TRBD2 (7 bases). The V end lost 5 bases, the J end lost 6 bases, and 19 bases lay between the germline ends. CDR1 and CDR2 (germline): SEHNR, FQNEAQ (reference sequence). The CDR3 totals 16 residues. The CDR3 spells CASSPLGAGEAGELFF. The CDR3 bases are TGTGCCAGCAGCCCCTTGGGGGCGGGAGAGGCCGGGGAGCTGTTTTTT. The whole variable domain, remainder taken from reference TRBV7-9 and TRBJ2-2, is DTGVSQNPRHKITKRGQNVTFRCDPISEHNRLYWYRQTLGQGPEFLTYFQNEAQLEKSRLLSDRFSAERPKGSFSTLEIQRTEQGDSAMYLCASSPLGAGEAGELFFGEGSRLTVL.

V is TRBV9 and J is TRBJ2-7, with D perhaps matching TRBD1 (6 bases). The CDR3 length is 15 residues. V gave up 4 bases and J gave up 3 bases, with 17 bases separating them. CDR1 is SGDLS, CDR2 YYNGEE, per germline. The CDR3: CASSPAQGRNYEQYF. The CDR3 coding sequence is TGTGCCAGCAGCCCGGCACAGGGAAGAAACTACGAGCAGTACTTC. The variable domain in full, with the rest retrieved from reference TRBV9 and TRBJ2-7, is DSGVTQTPKHLITATGQRVTLRCSPRSGDLSVYWYQQSLDQGLQFLIQYYNGEERAKGNILERFSAQQFPDLHSELNLSSLELGDSALYFCASSPAQGRNYEQYFGPGTRLTVT.

This rearrangement joins TRBV24-1 to TRBJ2-3, with D perhaps matching TRBD2 (6 bases). Germline V gene sequence: CDR1 KGHDR, CDR2 SFDVKD. The length of the CDR3 is 14 residues. The V gene lost 7 bases and the J gene lost 6 bases, with 16 bases spanning the gap. The CDR3 DNA is TGTGCCACCAGCCTAGCGCGGATGGGGGATACGCAGTATTTT. This sequence encodes CATSLARMGDTQYF.

The chain has TRBV19 and TRBJ2-5, with 12 bases identical to TRBD2. This CDR3 has 14 residues. The germline CDR1 and CDR2 sequences are LNHDA and SQIVND (reference sequence). V gave up 10 bases and J gave up 5 bases; unmatched junction bases: 8. In nucleotides, the CDR3 is TGTGCCACTAGACTAGCGGGAGACAGGGAGACCCAGTACTTC. Protein product: CATRLAGDRETQYF.

J is TRBJ1-1 and V is TRBV9; TRBD1 agrees at 8 bases. The CDR3 runs to 15 residues. Germline V gene sequence: CDR1 SGDLS, CDR2 YYNGEE. V dropped 2 bases and J dropped 3; count of bases not matched to a gene: 6. The CDR3 coding sequence is TGTGCCAGCAGCGTCTCCGGGACAGGTTACACTGAAGCTTTCTTT. This gives the protein CASSVSGTGYTEAFF.

The genes are TRBV10-3 and TRBJ1-2; 7 bases map to TRBD1. The CDR3 spans 14 residues. Per germline, CDR1 ENHRY and CDR2 SYGVKD. Unmatched junction bases numbered 10, after V lost 7 bases and J lost 5 bases. CDR3 amino acids: CAINGDSFEYGYTF. The DNA for the CDR3 is TGTGCCATCAACGGGGACAGTTTTGAATATGGCTACACCTTC.